Presented here are 18 T cell receptor beta chains from one specimen sequenced in a study of OX40 agonist ivuxolimab in advanced cancers. Clones were sequenced by immunoSEQ multiplex PCR, and TCRdb holds only the in-frame ones, with some missing. The sample has 60,000 to 85,000 clones; roughly 80% are singletons. Sequencing was performed on CD4+ or CD8+ T cells sorted from blood, taken in a trial of the OX40 agonist ivuxolimab. All receptors come from an adult with an advanced solid tumor such as melanoma, head and neck, liver or kidney cancer.

This chain connects TRBV5-1 to TRBJ2-5; 7 positions agree with TRBD2. The CDR3 totals 15 residues. Germline CDR1 SGHRS, CDR2 YFSETQ. Trimming at V came to 2 bases and at J to 0 bases, leaving 4 bases not matched to a gene. As DNA, the CDR3 is TGCGCCAGCAGCTTATCTAGCGGATACCAAGAGACCCAGTACTTC. Its translation is CASSLSSGYQETQYF.

V usage is TRBV27 and J usage is TRBJ2-7, with D perhaps TRBD1 (5 bases). Per germline, CDR1 MNHEY and CDR2 SMNVEV (reference sequence). There are 14 residues in the CDR3. Trimming took off 5 bases at V and 2 bases at J, with 13 bases between the two ends. CDR3 in DNA: TGTGCCAGCAGTCCCCAGACAGAACCCTACGAGCAGTACTTC. This translates into CASSPQTEPYEQYF.

The rearrangement uses TRBV4-1 and TRBJ1-1, with 7 positions matching TRBD1. V lost 4 bases, J lost 6 bases, and 14 bases stayed unmatched. The CDR3 is 16 amino acids. In germline, CDR1 is MGHRA, CDR2 YSYEKL. CDR3 region: CASSLQLLQGGAEAFF. CDR3 bases: TGCGCCAGCAGCCTTCAACTCTTGCAGGGGGGCGCTGAAGCTTTCTTT.

This clone was seen a handful of times. The chain employs TRBV21-1 and TRBJ1-6. TRBV21-1 is shown as a pseudogene. This CDR3 contains 12 residues. The CDR3 DNA reads TGTGCCAGCAGCCGGTTGCGTTCACCCCTCCACTTT. Translation gives CASSRLRSPLHF.

The chain combines TRBV9 with TRBJ2-3, with D perhaps matching TRBD1 or TRBD2 (6 bases each). Trimming pared 4 bases from V and 0 bases from J, leaving 15 bases between. The CDR3 has 16 residues. The germline V gene encodes CDR1 SGDLS and CDR2 YYNGEE. CDR3 DNA: TGTGCCAGCAGCCCGGACGGGGGCGCTAGCACAGATACGCAGTATTTT. Protein product: CASSPDGGASTDTQYF. Combining the CDR3 with reference TRBV9 and TRBJ2-3 gives the whole variable domain DSGVTQTPKHLITATGQRVTLRCSPRSGDLSVYWYQQSLDQGLQFLIQYYNGEERAKGNILERFSAQQFPDLHSELNLSSLELGDSALYFCASSPDGGASTDTQYFGPGTRLTVL.

This clone has a handful of counts. The chain joins TRBV6-1 to TRBJ1-5; D remains ambiguous. In germline, CDR1 is MNHNS, CDR2 SASEGT. CDR3 size: 15 residues. Deletions cut 7 bases from V and 0 bases from J, with 13 bases between. CDR3 amino acids: CASIEYSYSNQPQHF. The CDR3 nucleotides read TGTGCCAGCATAGAGTATAGTTATAGCAATCAGCCCCAGCATTTT.

The V call is TRBV18, the J call TRBJ1-1, with TRBD1 matching 8 bases. The CDR3 totals 15 residues. Losses at the gene ends were 6 bases for V and 4 bases for J; bases not matched to a gene: 10. CDR1 is KGHSH, CDR2 LQKENI, per germline. The CDR3 DNA sequence: TGTGCCAGCTCCCCTGGGGCAGGGGGCTTCACTGAAGCTTTCTTT. As protein: CASSPGAGGFTEAFF.

The chain is built from TRBV7-8 and TRBJ1-5; D is perhaps TRBD1 (5 bases). Germline V gives CDR1 SGHVS, CDR2 FQNEAQ. V lost 10 bases and J lost 4, with 17 bases in between. There are 14 residues in the CDR3. CDR3 sequence: CANRPGGSNQPQHF. CDR3 DNA sequence: TGTGCCAACCGCCCGGGGGGAAGTAATCAGCCCCAGCATTTT. The variable domain in full, with the rest retrieved from reference TRBV7-8 and TRBJ1-5, is GAGVSQSPRYKVAKRGQDVALRCDPISGHVSLFWYQQALGQGPEFLTYFQNEAQLDKSGLPSDRFFAERPEGSVSTLKIQRTQQEDSAVYLCANRPGGSNQPQHFGDGTRLSIL.

The chain joins TRBV13 to TRBJ2-4; D call uncertain. The CDR3 spans 16 residues. Germline CDR1 is PRHDT and CDR2 is FYEKMQ (reference sequence). With 3 bases removed from V and 0 bases from J, the gap between germline ends came to 12 bases. CDR3: CASSFSPPSAKNIQYF. In DNA, the CDR3 is TGTGCCAGCAGCTTTTCACCTCCCTCAGCCAAAAACATTCAGTACTTC.

The chain combines TRBV4-2 with TRBJ1-1; D may be TRBD1 (6 bases). From germline, CDR1 is LGHNA and CDR2 YNFKEQ. This CDR3 contains 15 residues. V lost 5 bases to trimming and J lost 1 base, with 14 bases between them. In nucleotides, the CDR3 is TGTGCCAGCAGCTCGGGACATGGTGAGAACACTGAAGCTTTCTTT. Protein sequence: CASSSGHGENTEAFF.

The chain couples TRBV5-4 to TRBJ2-2; TRBD2 matches at 8 bases. CDR1 and CDR2 (germline): SGHNT, YYREEE (reference sequence). The CDR3 has 15 residues. Trimming removed 1 base from V and 4 bases from J; junction bases left unmatched: 3. CDR3 loop: CASSLPGGATGELFF. CDR3 bases: TGTGCCAGCAGCTTGCCCGGGGGGGCCACCGGGGAGCTGTTTTTT.

The rearrangement joins TRBV30 to TRBJ1-1; possibly TRBD1 for D (5 bases). Germline-derived CDR1 and CDR2 are GTSNPN and SVGIG (reference sequence). CDR3 size: 12 residues. Deletions cut 4 bases from V and 6 bases from J, with 12 bases between. CDR3 bases: TGTGCCTGGACAGGGCGGAGGGCTGAAGCTTTCTTT. Translated: CAWTGRRAEAFF.

The CDR3 is CASSLMENTEAFF. The CDR3 DNA reads TGCGCCAGCAGCTTGATGGAGAACACTGAAGCTTTCTTT. V usage is TRBV5-1 and J usage is TRBJ1-1; no firm D call. Trimming removed 1 base at V and 1 base at J, with 5 bases between. Germline V gene data show CDR1 as SGHRS and CDR2 as YFSETQ. This CDR3 region has 13 residues.

This rearrangement joins TRBV10-1 to TRBJ2-7; D is uncertain. The CDR3 sequence is 13 residues long. Germline CDR1 and CDR2: WNHNN and SYGVQD (reference sequence). V gave up 1 base and J gave up 4 bases, with 8 bases separating them. CDR3 sequence (DNA): TGCGCCAGCAGTGAGTATGTGGGTTACGAGCAGTACGTC. This encodes CASSEYVGYEQYV.

The chain has TRBV29-1 and TRBJ1-2; 9 bases are a match to TRBD1. The junction had 7 bases not matched to a gene; V was cut back by 5 bases and J by 6 bases. CDR1 is SQVTM, CDR2 ANQGSEA, per germline. This CDR3 is 13 amino acids long. CDR3 sequence (DNA): TGCAGCGTTCCGGGACAGGGAGTGCATGGCTACACCTTC. Translation: CSVPGQGVHGYTF.

The V and J genes are TRBV5-1 and TRBJ2-3; no reliable D call. Per the germline V gene, CDR1 is SGHRS and CDR2 is YFSETQ. The CDR3 loop spans 14 amino acids. Trimming cost V 1 base and J 2 bases, with 8 bases left between them. The CDR3 coding sequence is TGCGCCAGCAGCTTGAAGGGCAACACAGATACGCAGTATTTT. Amino acid sequence: CASSLKGNTDTQYF. The entire variable domain, with the rest obtained from reference TRBV5-1 and TRBJ2-3, is as follows: KAGVTQTPRYLIKTRGQQVTLSCSPISGHRSVSWYQQTPGQGLQFLFEYFSETQRNKGNFPGRFSGRQFSNSRSEMNVSTLELGDSALYLCASSLKGNTDTQYFGPGTRLTVL.

V and J are TRBV5-4 and TRBJ2-3, with 7 bases matching TRBD1. V was clipped by 2 bases and J by 2 bases; unmatched bases: 2. Germline CDR1 SGHNT, CDR2 YYREEE (reference sequence). The CDR3 has 14 amino acids. The CDR3 is CASSFTGVTDTQYF. The CDR3 DNA reads TGTGCCAGCAGCTTTACAGGGGTCACAGATACGCAGTATTTT.

This clone was seen once. The rearrangement uses TRBV13 and TRBJ2-5; TRBD1 matches at 7 bases. Germline values: CDR1 PRHDT, CDR2 FYEKMQ (reference sequence). CDR3 length equals 15 residues. V lost 2 bases, J lost 1 base, and 4 bases stayed unmatched. CDR3 in amino acids: CASSLLRDSQETQYF. CDR3 bases: TGTGCCAGCAGCTTACTAAGGGACAGCCAAGAGACCCAGTACTTC. Looking up the rest from reference TRBV13 and TRBJ2-5 gives the full variable domain: AAGVIQSPRHLIKEKRETATLKCYPIPRHDTVYWYQQGPGQDPQFLISFYEKMQSDKGSIPDRFSAQQFSDYHSELNMSSLELGDSALYFCASSLLRDSQETQYFGPGTRLLVL.